A single TCR beta chain is shown here with its context. The germline V gene encodes CDR1 WSHSY and CDR2 SAAADI. This CDR3 is 16 amino acids long. V was trimmed by 3 bases and J by 1 base, leaving 13 bases between them. The repertoire was sequenced with immunoSEQ multiplex PCR; TCRdb's copy has only in-frame clones and lacks some. The profile covers over 90,000 clones, with around 85% appearing a single time and around 5.5% taken by the ten largest. The data originate from a study of OX40 agonist ivuxolimab in advanced cancers. The material was CD4+ or CD8+ T cells sorted from blood, obtained in a trial of the OX40 agonist ivuxolimab. This chain joins TRBV10-2 and TRBJ1-5; D possibly corresponds to TRBD1 (5 bases). This TCR derives from an adult with an advanced solid tumor such as melanoma, head and neck, liver or kidney cancer. CDR3: CASSDGHSLSNQPQHF. As DNA, the CDR3 is TGCGCCAGCAGTGACGGACACAGCTTAAGCAATCAGCCCCAGCATTTT.